The TCR beta chain under discussion was sequenced for a study of blood T cell repertoires in COVID-19. At the level of the study: Whether acute or convalescent, the COVID-19 samples came from the United States, Italy and Spain.

Some clones are missing from TCRdb's copy, which holds only in-frame ones; the method was immunoSEQ multiplex PCR. This sample carries 200,000 to 250,000 clones, about four fifths of them seen once, and the ten largest clones take about 12%. What was sequenced was peripheral blood. The TCR comes from a woman aged 40 to 50 with acute or convalescent COVID-19.

The CDR3 loop is CASSPRLAGGSGNTGELFF. For the CDR3, the DNA is TGTGCCAGCTCACCACGACTAGCGGGAGGAAGTGGGAACACCGGGGAGCTGTTTTTT. This chain joins TRBV18 and TRBJ2-2; 13 positions agree with TRBD2. J gave up 1 base and V 1 base, and 6 bases lay outside the gene matches. Germline V lookup: CDR1 KGHSH, CDR2 LQKENI. The CDR3 is made up of 19 amino acids.